This T cell receptor beta chain was obtained from a study of OX40 agonist ivuxolimab in advanced cancers. Study at large: The drug used for patients, ivuxolimab, was an agonistic anti-OX40 (CD134) antibody. The patients received ivuxolimab by intravenous route every 2 weeks at 0.01 to 10 mg/kg. Partial responses were achieved by three patients, one with hepatocellular carcinoma and two with cutaneous melanoma.

Note on this clone: Its specificity is not known.

Whole-study findings and limits: CD8+ T cells were the subset that, on average, had more expanded clones than CD4+.

TCRdb's table, derived via immunoSEQ multiplex PCR, lists solely in-frame clones and lacks some. This table holds 70,000 or so clones, approximately 90% found once. The CDR3 is 17 residues long. V was clipped by 3 bases and J by 4 bases; unmatched bases: 11. Germline CDR1 reads SGHNT; CDR2 reads YYREEE (reference sequence). The TCR was taken from an adult with an advanced solid tumor such as melanoma, head and neck, liver or kidney cancer. The material was CD4+ or CD8+ T cells sorted from blood, obtained in a trial of the OX40 agonist ivuxolimab. The gene calls are TRBV5-4 and TRBJ2-2; 8 bases are a match to TRBD1. The CDR3 DNA follows: TGTGCCAGCAGCTACAATGCGAGACAGGGGAGCACCGGGGAGCTGTTTTTT. Its protein product is CASSYNARQGSTGELFF.